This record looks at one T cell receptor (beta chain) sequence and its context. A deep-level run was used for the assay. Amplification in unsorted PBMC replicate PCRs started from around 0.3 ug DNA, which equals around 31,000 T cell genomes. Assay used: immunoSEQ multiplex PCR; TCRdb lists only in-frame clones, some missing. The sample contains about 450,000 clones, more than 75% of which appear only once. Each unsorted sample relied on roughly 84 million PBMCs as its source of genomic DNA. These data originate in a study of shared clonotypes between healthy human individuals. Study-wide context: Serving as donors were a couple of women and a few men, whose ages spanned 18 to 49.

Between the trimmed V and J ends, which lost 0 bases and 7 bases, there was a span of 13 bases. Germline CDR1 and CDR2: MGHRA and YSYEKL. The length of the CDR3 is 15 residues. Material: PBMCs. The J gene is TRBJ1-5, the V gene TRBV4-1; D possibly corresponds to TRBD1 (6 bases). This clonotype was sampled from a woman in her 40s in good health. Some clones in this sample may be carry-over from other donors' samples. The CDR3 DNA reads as TGCGCCAGCAGCCAAGATCTGGGGGGCCGACAGCCCCAGCATTTT. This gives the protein CASSQDLGGRQPQHF.